This T cell receptor beta chain was sequenced during a study of blood T cell repertoires in COVID-19. The overall study: The United States, Italy and Spain supplied acute and convalescent COVID-19 samples. The cDNA or gDNA used as material had been derived from T cells, B-cell-depleted T cells, or PBMCs.

In its sample, this clone ranks as medium-sized. Per the authors' pipeline: Reference gene primer amplification gave nucleated cell count estimates. The data were produced by immunoSEQ multiplex PCR, yet TCRdb's version contains in-frame clones alone and is incomplete. The DNA was the basis for D and trimming; V, J and clone size are from that table. This table holds 60,000 to 75,000 clones, 65% to 80% found once. V lost 4 bases to trimming and J lost 7 bases; unmatched junction nucleotides: 6. The V gene's germline CDR1 is SGHAT and CDR2 FQNNGV. The length of the CDR3 is 13 residues. This clonotype originated in a woman aged 50 to 65 with acute or convalescent COVID-19. Sequenced input: peripheral blood. The chain employs TRBV11-2 and TRBJ2-7, with 8 nucleotides matching TRBD2. This chain's CDR3 is CASSSRGGREQYF. The CDR3 coding sequence is TGTGCCAGCAGCTCTCGGGGGGGCCGTGAGCAGTACTTC.